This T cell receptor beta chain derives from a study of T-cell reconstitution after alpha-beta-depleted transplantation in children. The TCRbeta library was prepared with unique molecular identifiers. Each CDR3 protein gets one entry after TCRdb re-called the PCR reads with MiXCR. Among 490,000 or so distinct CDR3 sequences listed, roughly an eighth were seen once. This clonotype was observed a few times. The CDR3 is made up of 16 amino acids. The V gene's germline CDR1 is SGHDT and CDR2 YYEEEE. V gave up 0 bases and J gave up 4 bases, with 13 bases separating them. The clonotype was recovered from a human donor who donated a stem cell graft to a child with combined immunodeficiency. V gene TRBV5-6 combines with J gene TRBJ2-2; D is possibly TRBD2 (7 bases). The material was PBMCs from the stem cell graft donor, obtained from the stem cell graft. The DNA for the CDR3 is TGTGCCAGCAGCTTGGGGGGGGGCGCCCCCACCGGGGAGCTGTTTTTT. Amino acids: CASSLGGGAPTGELFF.